The rows below give T cell receptor beta chains drawn from one sample of a study of long-term antiretroviral therapy in people with HIV. Produced via immunoSEQ multiplex PCR; TCRdb's table is partial and in-frame only. Of 30,000 or so clones listed, 80% to 85% are singletons. Sample: unsorted PBMCs, taken 0.4 years after starting antiretroviral therapy. These receptors originate from a man between 18 and 29 years old with HIV. Each CDR3 is given without its conserved first and last residue. Fields, in order: V gene, J gene, D gene, CDR3 protein. The D gene is left open where the match is weak.

TRBV11-2	TRBJ2-2	.	ASKTTGGAGELF
TRBV4-1	TRBJ1-2	.	ASSLGAFRDYGYT
TRBV6-5	TRBJ2-1	TRBD2	ASSPRTSGIDEQF
TRBV5-4	TRBJ2-2	.	ASSFTEGPGELF
TRBV25-1	TRBJ1-2	TRBD1	ATSQGAYGYT
TRBV5-8	TRBJ2-7	TRBD1	ASSLEQGATYEQY
TRBV27	TRBJ1-5	TRBD1	ASSPSPTGIDQPQH
TRBV28	TRBJ1-2	.	ASRPPGPPTGGYT
TRBV6-5	TRBJ1-5	.	ASSYSGLATQPQH
TRBV2	TRBJ2-7	.	ASRARQGLPEQY
TRBV4-1	TRBJ1-4	.	ASSHEMLGFGNEKLF
TRBV4-1	TRBJ2-1	.	ASSQVGGYNEQF
TRBV5-6	TRBJ2-5	.	ASSFVTDYQETQY
TRBV9	TRBJ2-5	.	ASSPRPGHLYQETQY
TRBV5-6	TRBJ1-6	.	ASRPTGQQNSPLH
TRBV9	TRBJ2-7	TRBD1	ASSVEGDRGYEQY
TRBV10-3	TRBJ1-6	.	ATTNRDGYNSPLH